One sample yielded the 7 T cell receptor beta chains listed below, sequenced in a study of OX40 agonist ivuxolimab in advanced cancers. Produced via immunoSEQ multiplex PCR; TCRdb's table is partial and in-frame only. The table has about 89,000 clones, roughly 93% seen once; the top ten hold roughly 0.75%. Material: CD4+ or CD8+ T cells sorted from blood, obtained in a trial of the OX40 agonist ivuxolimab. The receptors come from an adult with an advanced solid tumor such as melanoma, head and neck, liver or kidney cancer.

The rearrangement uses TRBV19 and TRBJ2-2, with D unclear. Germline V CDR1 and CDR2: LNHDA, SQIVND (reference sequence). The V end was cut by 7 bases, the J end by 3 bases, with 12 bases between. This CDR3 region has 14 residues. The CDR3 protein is CASTQKDHTGELFF. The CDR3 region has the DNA TGTGCCAGTACCCAGAAGGATCACACCGGGGAGCTGTTTTTT.

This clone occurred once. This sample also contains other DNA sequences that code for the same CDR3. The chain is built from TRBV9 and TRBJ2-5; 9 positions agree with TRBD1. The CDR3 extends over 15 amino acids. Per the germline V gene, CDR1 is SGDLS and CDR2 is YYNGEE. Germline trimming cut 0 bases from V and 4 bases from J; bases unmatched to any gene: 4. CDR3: CASSVDTGGGETQYF. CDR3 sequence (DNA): TGTGCCAGCAGCGTAGACACAGGGGGCGGAGAGACCCAGTACTTC.

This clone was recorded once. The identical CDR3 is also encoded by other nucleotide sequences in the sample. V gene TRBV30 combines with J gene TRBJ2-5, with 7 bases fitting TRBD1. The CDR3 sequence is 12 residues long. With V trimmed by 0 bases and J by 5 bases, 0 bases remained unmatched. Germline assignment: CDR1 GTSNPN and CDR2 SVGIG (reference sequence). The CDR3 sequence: CAWSVQGETQYF. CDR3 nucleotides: TGTGCCTGGAGTGTACAGGGGGAGACCCAGTACTTC.

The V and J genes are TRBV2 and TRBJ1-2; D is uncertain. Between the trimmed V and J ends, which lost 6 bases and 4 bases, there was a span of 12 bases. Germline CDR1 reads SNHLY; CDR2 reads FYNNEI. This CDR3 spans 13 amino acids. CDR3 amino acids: CASSVTPGYGYTF. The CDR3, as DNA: TGTGCCAGCAGCGTAACCCCGGGCTATGGCTACACCTTC.

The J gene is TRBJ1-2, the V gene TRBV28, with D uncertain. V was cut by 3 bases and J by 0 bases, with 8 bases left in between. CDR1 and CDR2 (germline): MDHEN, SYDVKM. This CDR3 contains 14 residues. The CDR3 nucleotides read TGTGCCAGCAGTTTTGGAAGTGCTAACTATGGCTACACCTTC. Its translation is CASSFGSANYGYTF.

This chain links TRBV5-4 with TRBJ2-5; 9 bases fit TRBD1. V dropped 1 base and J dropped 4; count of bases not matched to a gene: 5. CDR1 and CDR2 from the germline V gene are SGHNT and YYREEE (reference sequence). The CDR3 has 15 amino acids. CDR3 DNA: TGTGCCAGCAGCTTGACGGGACAGGGATTAGAGACCCAGTACTTC. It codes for CASSLTGQGLETQYF. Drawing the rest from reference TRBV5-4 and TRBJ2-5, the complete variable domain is ETGVTQSPTHLIKTRGQQVTLRCSSQSGHNTVSWYQQALGQGPQFIFQYYREEENGRGNFPPRFSGLQFPNYSSELNVNALELDDSALYLCASSLTGQGLETQYFGPGTRLLVL.

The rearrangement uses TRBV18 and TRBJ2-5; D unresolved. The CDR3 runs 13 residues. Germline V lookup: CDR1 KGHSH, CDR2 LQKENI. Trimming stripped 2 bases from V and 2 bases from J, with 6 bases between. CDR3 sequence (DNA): TGTGCCAGCTCACCATTCTTTCAAGAGACCCAGTACTTC. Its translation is CASSPFFQETQYF.